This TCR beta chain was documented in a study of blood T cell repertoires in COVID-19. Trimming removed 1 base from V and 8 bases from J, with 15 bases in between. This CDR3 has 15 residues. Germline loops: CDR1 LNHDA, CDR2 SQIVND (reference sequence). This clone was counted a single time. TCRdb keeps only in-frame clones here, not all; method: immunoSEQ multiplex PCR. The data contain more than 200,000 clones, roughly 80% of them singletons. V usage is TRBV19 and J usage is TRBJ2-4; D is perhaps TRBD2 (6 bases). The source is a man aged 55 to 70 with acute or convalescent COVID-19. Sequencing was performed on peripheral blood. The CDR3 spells CASSIAQPGLHIQYF. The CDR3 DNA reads TGTGCCAGTAGTATAGCCCAACCGGGACTTCACATTCAGTACTTC.